This is a list of T cell receptor beta chains from one sample in a study of CD8 T cells in ankylosing spondylitis. MiXCR was run by TCRdb on the 5' RACE reads, yielding one entry per CDR3 protein. In the table there are fewer than 400,000 distinct CDR3 sequences, more than 20% of which are singletons. The sequenced material came from blood, either unsorted or a sorted T cell fraction (not recorded which). These receptors were obtained from a male donor with ankylosing spondylitis. Both conserved end residues are part of each CDR3. The order of the fields is D gene, clone size, J gene, V gene, CDR3 protein, CDR3 DNA. D genes are given only for firm matches. Rows give clone size only sometimes, using once, few, many, or a class for an expanded clone.

D gene: TRBD2
clone size: many
J gene: TRBJ2-1
V gene: TRBV24-1
CDR3 protein: CATSGRTSGSSYNEQFF
CDR3 DNA: TGTGCCACCAGTGGCCGGACTAGCGGGAGCTCCTACAATGAGCAGTTCTTC

D gene: NA
clone size: NA
J gene: TRBJ1-4
V gene: TRBV4-1
CDR3 protein: CASSGRERATNEKLFF
CDR3 DNA: TGCGCCAGCAGCGGCAGGGAAAGGGCAACTAATGAAAAACTGTTTTTT

D gene: NA
clone size: NA
J gene: TRBJ1-2
V gene: TRBV6-2/TRBV6-3
CDR3 protein: CASSSSYYGYTF
CDR3 DNA: TGTGCCAGCAGTTCAAGCTACTATGGCTACACCTTC

D gene: NA
clone size: NA
J gene: TRBJ2-2
V gene: TRBV2
CDR3 protein: CASRGARNTGELFF
CDR3 DNA: TGTGCCAGCAGGGGGGCGAGGAACACCGGGGAGCTGTTTTTT

D gene: NA
clone size: once
J gene: TRBJ2-2
V gene: TRBV18
CDR3 protein: CASSPRSPNTGELFF
CDR3 DNA: TGTGCCAGCTCACCCAGGTCTCCGAACACCGGGGAGCTGTTTTTT

D gene: TRBD2
clone size: few
J gene: TRBJ2-5
V gene: TRBV6-2/TRBV6-3
CDR3 protein: CASSKLAGGPQETQYF
CDR3 DNA: TGTGCCAGCAGTAAACTAGCGGGAGGGCCTCAAGAGACCCAGTACTTC

D gene: NA
clone size: NA
J gene: TRBJ2-7
V gene: TRBV7-2
CDR3 protein: CASSLAGRYYEQYF
CDR3 DNA: TGTGCCAGCAGCTTAGCCGGACGGTACTACGAGCAGTACTTC

D gene: NA
clone size: few
J gene: TRBJ1-1
V gene: TRBV9
CDR3 protein: CASSGLNTEAFF
CDR3 DNA: TGTGCCAGCAGCGGTTTAAACACTGAAGCTTTCTTT

D gene: NA
clone size: NA
J gene: TRBJ2-5
V gene: TRBV24-1
CDR3 protein: CATSDSHVGVQYF
CDR3 DNA: TGTGCCACCAGTGATTCCCATGTGGGGGTTCAGTACTTC

D gene: TRBD2
clone size: many
J gene: TRBJ2-3
V gene: TRBV5-1
CDR3 protein: CASSRERGLETDTQYF
CDR3 DNA: TGCGCCAGCAGCAGGGAGCGGGGGCTCGAGACAGATACGCAGTATTTT

D gene: TRBD1
clone size: NA
J gene: TRBJ2-7
V gene: TRBV20-1
CDR3 protein: CSADRAAYEQYF
CDR3 DNA: TGCAGTGCTGACAGGGCGGCCTACGAGCAGTACTTC

D gene: NA
clone size: few
J gene: TRBJ2-2
V gene: TRBV7-7
CDR3 protein: CASTPTPGAGELFF
CDR3 DNA: TGTGCTAGCACTCCCACCCCGGGCGCCGGGGAGCTGTTTTTT

D gene: NA
clone size: NA
J gene: TRBJ1-3
V gene: TRBV3-1
CDR3 protein: CASSPGVPWDTIYF
CDR3 DNA: TGTGCCAGCAGCCCCGGGGTCCCTTGGGACACCATATATTTT

D gene: NA
clone size: NA
J gene: TRBJ2-4
V gene: TRBV4-1
CDR3 protein: CASSSPAGLAKNIQYF
CDR3 DNA: TGCGCCAGCAGCTCTCCCGCGGGCCTAGCCAAAAACATTCAGTACTTC

D gene: TRBD1
clone size: NA
J gene: TRBJ1-1
V gene: TRBV29-1
CDR3 protein: CSVVQGARRGTEAFF
CDR3 DNA: TGCAGCGTTGTCCAGGGGGCGCGGCGGGGCACTGAAGCTTTCTTT

D gene: NA
clone size: few
J gene: TRBJ2-1
V gene: TRBV24-1
CDR3 protein: CATSPSGSKKGNEQFF
CDR3 DNA: TGTGCCACCAGTCCTTCCGGCAGTAAGAAGGGCAATGAGCAGTTCTTC

D gene: TRBD1
clone size: few
J gene: TRBJ2-1
V gene: TRBV7-7
CDR3 protein: CASSLGTDSSYNEQFF
CDR3 DNA: TGTGCTAGCAGCTTGGGGACAGACAGCTCCTACAATGAGCAGTTCTTC

D gene: NA
clone size: few
J gene: TRBJ1-6
V gene: TRBV10-3
CDR3 protein: CAISEGENSPLHF
CDR3 DNA: TGTGCCATCAGTGAAGGGGAAAATTCACCCCTCCACTTT

D gene: NA
clone size: NA
J gene: TRBJ1-4
V gene: TRBV18
CDR3 protein: CASSRGTAHEKLFF
CDR3 DNA: TGTGCCAGCTCGCGCGGGACGGCGCATGAAAAACTGTTTTTT

D gene: NA
clone size: NA
J gene: TRBJ2-7
V gene: TRBV7-2
CDR3 protein: CASTFAGTDSYEQYF
CDR3 DNA: TGTGCCAGCACCTTCGCCGGGACGGACTCCTACGAGCAGTACTTC

D gene: TRBD1
clone size: NA
J gene: TRBJ2-2
V gene: TRBV7-9
CDR3 protein: CASALGQGNTGELFF
CDR3 DNA: TGTGCCAGCGCTCTGGGACAGGGGAACACCGGGGAGCTGTTTTTT

D gene: NA
clone size: NA
J gene: TRBJ2-1
V gene: TRBV7-8
CDR3 protein: CASSLARSAAYNEQFF
CDR3 DNA: TGTGCCAGCAGCTTAGCGAGGAGCGCAGCCTACAATGAGCAGTTCTTC

D gene: TRBD1
clone size: few
J gene: TRBJ1-5
V gene: TRBV12-3/TRBV12-4
CDR3 protein: CASSRTGEYQPQHF
CDR3 DNA: TGTGCCAGCAGCAGGACAGGGGAATATCAGCCCCAGCATTTT

D gene: NA
clone size: few
J gene: TRBJ1-1
V gene: TRBV2
CDR3 protein: CASSERARFEAFF
CDR3 DNA: TGTGCCAGCAGTGAAAGGGCCAGGTTCGAAGCTTTCTTT

D gene: NA
clone size: NA
J gene: TRBJ2-1
V gene: TRBV5-1
CDR3 protein: CASSYRLGGGYNEQFF
CDR3 DNA: TGCGCCAGCAGCTACCGACTAGGAGGGGGATACAATGAGCAGTTCTTC

D gene: NA
clone size: NA
J gene: TRBJ2-1
V gene: TRBV20-1
CDR3 protein: CSASWGDYRYNEQFF
CDR3 DNA: TGCAGTGCTTCCTGGGGAGACTACCGCTACAATGAGCAGTTCTTC